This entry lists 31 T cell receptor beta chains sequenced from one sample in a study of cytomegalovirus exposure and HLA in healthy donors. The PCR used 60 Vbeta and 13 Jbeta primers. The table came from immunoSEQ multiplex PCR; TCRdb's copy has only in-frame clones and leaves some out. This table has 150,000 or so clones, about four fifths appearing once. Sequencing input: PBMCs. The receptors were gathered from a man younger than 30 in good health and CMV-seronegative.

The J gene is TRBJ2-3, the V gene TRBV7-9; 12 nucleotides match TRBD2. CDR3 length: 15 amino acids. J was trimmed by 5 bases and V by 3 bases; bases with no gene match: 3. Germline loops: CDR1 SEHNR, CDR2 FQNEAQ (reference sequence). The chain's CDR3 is CASSLPSGGVDTQYF. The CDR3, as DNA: TGTGCCAGCAGCTTGCCTAGCGGGGGGGTAGATACGCAGTATTTT. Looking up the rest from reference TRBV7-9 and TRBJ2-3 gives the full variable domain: DTGVSQNPRHKITKRGQNVTFRCDPISEHNRLYWYRQTLGQGPEFLTYFQNEAQLEKSRLLSDRFSAERPKGSFSTLEIQRTEQGDSAMYLCASSLPSGGVDTQYFGPGTRLTVL.

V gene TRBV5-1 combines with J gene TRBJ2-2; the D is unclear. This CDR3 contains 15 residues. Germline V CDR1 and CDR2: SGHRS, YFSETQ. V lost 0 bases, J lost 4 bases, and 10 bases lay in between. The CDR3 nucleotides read TGCGCCAGCAGCTTGGATGGAGACCTCACCGGGGAGCTGTTTTTT. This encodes CASSLDGDLTGELFF.

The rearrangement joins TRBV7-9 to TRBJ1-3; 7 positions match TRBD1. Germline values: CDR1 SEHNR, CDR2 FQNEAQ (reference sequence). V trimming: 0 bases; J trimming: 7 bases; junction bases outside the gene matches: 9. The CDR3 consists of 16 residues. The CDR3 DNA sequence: TGTGCCAGCAGCTTAGCAGAGATAGGGGGCTCGAACACCATATATTTT. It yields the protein CASSLAEIGGSNTIYF.

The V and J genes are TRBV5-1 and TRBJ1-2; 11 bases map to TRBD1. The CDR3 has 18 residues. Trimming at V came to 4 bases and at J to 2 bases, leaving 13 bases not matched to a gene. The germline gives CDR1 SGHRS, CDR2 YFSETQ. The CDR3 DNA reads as TGCGCCAGCAGCCTTAACTGGGACAGGGGGTCAACAAACTATGGCTACACCTTC. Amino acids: CASSLNWDRGSTNYGYTF. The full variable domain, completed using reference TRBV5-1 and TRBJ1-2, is KAGVTQTPRYLIKTRGQQVTLSCSPISGHRSVSWYQQTPGQGLQFLFEYFSETQRNKGNFPGRFSGRQFSNSRSEMNVSTLELGDSALYLCASSLNWDRGSTNYGYTFGSGTRLTVV.

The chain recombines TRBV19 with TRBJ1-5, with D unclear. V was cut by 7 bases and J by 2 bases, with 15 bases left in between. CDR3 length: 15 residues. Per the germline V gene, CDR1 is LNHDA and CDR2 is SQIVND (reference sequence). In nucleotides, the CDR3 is TGTGCCAGTAATCCCGGGGAATACGGCAATCAGCCCCAGCATTTT. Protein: CASNPGEYGNQPQHF. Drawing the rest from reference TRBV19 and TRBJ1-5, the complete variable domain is DGGITQSPKYLFRKEGQNVTLSCEQNLNHDAMYWYRQDPGQGLRLIYYSQIVNDFQKGDIAEGYSVSREKKESFPLTVTSAQKNPTAFYLCASNPGEYGNQPQHFGDGTRLSIL.

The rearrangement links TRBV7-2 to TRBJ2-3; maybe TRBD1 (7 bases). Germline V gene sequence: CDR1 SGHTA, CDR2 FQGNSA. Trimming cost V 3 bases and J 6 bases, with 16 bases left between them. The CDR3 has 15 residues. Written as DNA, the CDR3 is TGTGCCAGCAGCTTGACAGGGAGGCCGGGGGATACGCAGTATTTT. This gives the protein CASSLTGRPGDTQYF.

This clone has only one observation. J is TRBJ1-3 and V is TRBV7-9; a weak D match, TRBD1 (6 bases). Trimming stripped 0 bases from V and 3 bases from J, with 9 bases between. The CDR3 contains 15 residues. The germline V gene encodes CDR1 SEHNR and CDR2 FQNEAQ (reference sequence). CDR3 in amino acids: CASSLAKGVGNTIYF. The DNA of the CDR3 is TGTGCCAGCAGCTTAGCGAAGGGGGTTGGAAACACCATATATTTT.

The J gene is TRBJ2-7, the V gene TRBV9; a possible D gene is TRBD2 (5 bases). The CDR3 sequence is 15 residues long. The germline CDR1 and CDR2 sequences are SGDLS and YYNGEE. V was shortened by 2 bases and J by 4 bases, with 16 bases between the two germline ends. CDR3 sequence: CASSVSGIPSYEQYF. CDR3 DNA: TGTGCCAGCAGCGTGTCCGGGATTCCCTCGTACGAGCAGTACTTC. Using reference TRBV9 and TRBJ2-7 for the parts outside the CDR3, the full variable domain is DSGVTQTPKHLITATGQRVTLRCSPRSGDLSVYWYQQSLDQGLQFLIQYYNGEERAKGNILERFSAQQFPDLHSELNLSSLELGDSALYFCASSVSGIPSYEQYFGPGTRLTVT.

For the CDR3, the DNA is TGTGCCTGGAGTGTAGGGACAGGGGCCACTGAAGCTTTCTTT. It is translated as CAWSVGTGATEAFF. The chain uses TRBV30 and TRBJ1-1; TRBD1 agrees at 10 bases. The J segment lost 4 bases and the V segment lost 0 bases, leaving 2 bases of the junction unmatched. CDR1 and CDR2 (germline): GTSNPN, SVGIG (reference sequence). This CDR3 is built from 14 residues.

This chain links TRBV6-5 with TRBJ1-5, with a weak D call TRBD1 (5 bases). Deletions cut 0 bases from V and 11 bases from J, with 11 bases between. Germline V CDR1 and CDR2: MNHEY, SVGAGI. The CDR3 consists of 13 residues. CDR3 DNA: TGTGCCAGCAGTTACTCGCAGGGACTCGCCCAGCATTTT. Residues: CASSYSQGLAQHF.

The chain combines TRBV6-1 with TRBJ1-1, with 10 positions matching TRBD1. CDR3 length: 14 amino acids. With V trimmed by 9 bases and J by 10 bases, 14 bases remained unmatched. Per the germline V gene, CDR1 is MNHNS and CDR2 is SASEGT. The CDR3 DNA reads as TGTGCCAGTAGACCGGGACAGGGGAACGGGGGAGCTTTCTTT. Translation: CASRPGQGNGGAFF.

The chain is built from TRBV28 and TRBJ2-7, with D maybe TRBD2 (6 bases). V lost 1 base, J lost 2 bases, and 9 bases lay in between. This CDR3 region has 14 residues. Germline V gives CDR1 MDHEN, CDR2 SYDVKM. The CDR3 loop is CASSLSGEAYEQYV. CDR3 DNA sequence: TGTGCCAGCAGTTTATCGGGGGAGGCCTACGAGCAGTACGTC.

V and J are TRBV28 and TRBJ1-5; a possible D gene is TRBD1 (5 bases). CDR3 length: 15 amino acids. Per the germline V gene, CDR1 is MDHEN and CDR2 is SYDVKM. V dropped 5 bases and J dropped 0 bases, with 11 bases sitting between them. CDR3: CASSHGQYSNQPQHF. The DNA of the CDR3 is TGTGCCAGCAGTCACGGACAATATAGCAATCAGCCCCAGCATTTT.

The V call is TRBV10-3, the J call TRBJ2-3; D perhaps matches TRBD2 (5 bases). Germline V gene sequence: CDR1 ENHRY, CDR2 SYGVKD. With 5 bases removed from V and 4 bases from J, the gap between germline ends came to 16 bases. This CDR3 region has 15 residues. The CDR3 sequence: CAISFGLSSSDTQYF. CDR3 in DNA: TGTGCCATCAGTTTCGGACTGTCGAGCTCAGATACGCAGTATTTT.

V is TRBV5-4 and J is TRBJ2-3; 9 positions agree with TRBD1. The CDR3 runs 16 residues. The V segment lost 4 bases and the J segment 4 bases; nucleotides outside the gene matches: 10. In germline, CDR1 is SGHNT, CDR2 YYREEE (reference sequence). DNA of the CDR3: TGTGCCAGCAGCCTGGCCGGACAGGGGAGGGCAGATACGCAGTATTTT. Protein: CASSLAGQGRADTQYF. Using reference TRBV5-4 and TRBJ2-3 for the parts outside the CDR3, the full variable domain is ETGVTQSPTHLIKTRGQQVTLRCSSQSGHNTVSWYQQALGQGPQFIFQYYREEENGRGNFPPRFSGLQFPNYSSELNVNALELDDSALYLCASSLAGQGRADTQYFGPGTRLTVL.

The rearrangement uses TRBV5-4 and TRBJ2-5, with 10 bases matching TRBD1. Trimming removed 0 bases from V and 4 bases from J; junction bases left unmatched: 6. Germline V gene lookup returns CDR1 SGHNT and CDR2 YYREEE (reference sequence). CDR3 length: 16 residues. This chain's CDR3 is CASSLGLGQGGETQYF. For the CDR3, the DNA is TGTGCCAGCAGCTTGGGACTTGGACAGGGGGGAGAGACCCAGTACTTC.

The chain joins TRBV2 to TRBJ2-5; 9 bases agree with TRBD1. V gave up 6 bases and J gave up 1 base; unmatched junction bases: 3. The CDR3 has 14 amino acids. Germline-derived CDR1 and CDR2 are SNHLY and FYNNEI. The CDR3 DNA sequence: TGTGCCAGCAGGGGGACAGGGTTCCAAGAGACCCAGTACTTC. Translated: CASRGTGFQETQYF.

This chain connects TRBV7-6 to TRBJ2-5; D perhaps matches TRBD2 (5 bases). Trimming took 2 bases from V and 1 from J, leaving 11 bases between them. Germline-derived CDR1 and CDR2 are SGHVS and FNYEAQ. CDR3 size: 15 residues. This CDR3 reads CASSLLRGSQETQYF. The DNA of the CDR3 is TGTGCCAGCAGCTTACTCCGGGGATCCCAAGAGACCCAGTACTTC.

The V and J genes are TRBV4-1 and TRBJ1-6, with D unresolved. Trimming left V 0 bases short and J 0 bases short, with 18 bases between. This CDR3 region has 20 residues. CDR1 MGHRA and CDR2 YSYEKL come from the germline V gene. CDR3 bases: TGCGCCAGCAGCCAAGAAGTCCGGGATGCAGGTCGCTCCTATAATTCACCCCTCCACTTT. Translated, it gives CASSQEVRDAGRSYNSPLHF.

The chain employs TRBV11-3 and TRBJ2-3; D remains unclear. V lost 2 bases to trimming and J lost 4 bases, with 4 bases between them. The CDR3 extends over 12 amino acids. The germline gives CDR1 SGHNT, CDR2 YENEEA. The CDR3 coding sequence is TGTGCCAGCAGCTTAAACTCAGATACGCAGTATTTT. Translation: CASSLNSDTQYF.

The CDR3 region has the DNA TGTGCCACCAGCAACTTACAGTTCTACGAGCAGTACGTC. Amino acid sequence: CATSNLQFYEQYV. The chain couples TRBV15 to TRBJ2-7; D unclear. V lost 4 bases to trimming and J lost 3 bases, with 10 bases between them. CDR3 length: 13 residues. Germline V lookup: CDR1 LNHNV, CDR2 YYDKDF (reference sequence).

The CDR3 region has the DNA TGTGCCAGCGGCAGACTAGCGGGGGGGTACAATGAGCAGTTCTTC. Translation: CASGRLAGGYNEQFF. The rearrangement uses TRBV9 and TRBJ2-1; 14 nucleotides align to TRBD2. The V gene's germline CDR1 is SGDLS and CDR2 YYNGEE. J was trimmed by 4 bases and V by 7 bases; bases with no gene match: 4. This CDR3 spans 15 amino acids. Complete variable domain (other parts from reference TRBV9 and TRBJ2-1): DSGVTQTPKHLITATGQRVTLRCSPRSGDLSVYWYQQSLDQGLQFLIQYYNGEERAKGNILERFSAQQFPDLHSELNLSSLELGDSALYFCASGRLAGGYNEQFFGPGTRLTVL.

The CDR3 DNA reads as TGTGCCAGCAGTGTTTCAGGGCAGGGGGTTCGGGAGCAGTACGTC. Translation gives CASSVSGQGVREQYV. This chain connects TRBV6-1 to TRBJ2-7; 7 bases map to TRBD1. The CDR3 is made up of 15 amino acids. Germline CDR1 and CDR2: MNHNS and SASEGT. With 4 bases clipped from V and 7 bases from J, the junction kept 13 bases outside the gene matches.

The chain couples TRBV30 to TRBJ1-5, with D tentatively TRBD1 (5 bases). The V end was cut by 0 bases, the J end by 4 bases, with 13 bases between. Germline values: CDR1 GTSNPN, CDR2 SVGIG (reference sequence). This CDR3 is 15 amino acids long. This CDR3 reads CAWSVDRGRNQPQHF. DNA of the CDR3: TGTGCCTGGAGTGTTGATCGGGGGAGGAATCAGCCCCAGCATTTT.

CDR3 region: CASSSGGGRPILYGYTF. The DNA for the CDR3 is TGTGCCAGCAGTTCGGGGGGGGGTCGCCCAATCCTCTATGGCTACACCTTC. This sequence joins TRBV28 and TRBJ1-2; the D gene is possibly TRBD1 (5 bases). The V gene lost 4 bases and the J gene lost 4 bases, with 22 bases spanning the gap. The CDR3 is 17 residues long. Looked up from germline, CDR1 is MDHEN and CDR2 is SYDVKM.

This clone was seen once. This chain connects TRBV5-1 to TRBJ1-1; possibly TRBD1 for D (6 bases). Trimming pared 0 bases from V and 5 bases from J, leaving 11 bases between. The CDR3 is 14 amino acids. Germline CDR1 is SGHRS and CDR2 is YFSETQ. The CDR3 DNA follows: TGCGCCAGCAGCTTGGAAGGGGGATGGACTGAAGCTTTCTTT. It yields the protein CASSLEGGWTEAFF.

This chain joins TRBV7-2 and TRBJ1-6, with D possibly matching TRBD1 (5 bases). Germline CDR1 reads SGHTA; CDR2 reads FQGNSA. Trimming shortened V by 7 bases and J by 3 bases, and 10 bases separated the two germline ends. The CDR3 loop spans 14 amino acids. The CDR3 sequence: CASMRGGYNSPLHF. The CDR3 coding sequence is TGTGCCAGCATGCGGGGGGGCTATAATTCACCCCTCCACTTT.

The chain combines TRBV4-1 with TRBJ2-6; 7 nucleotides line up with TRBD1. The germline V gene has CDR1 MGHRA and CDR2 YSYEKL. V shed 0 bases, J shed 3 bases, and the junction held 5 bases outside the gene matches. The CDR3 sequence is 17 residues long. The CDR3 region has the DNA TGCGCCAGCAGCCAAGAAACAGGGGAAAGTGGGGCCAACGTCCTGACTTTC. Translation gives CASSQETGESGANVLTF.

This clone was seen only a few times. The CDR3 nucleotides are TGTGCCAGCAACAACCGGGACTGGAACACTGAAGCTTTCTTT. Translation: CASNNRDWNTEAFF. This chain uses TRBV7-6 with TRBJ1-1; a weak D match, TRBD1 (5 bases). The CDR3 loop spans 14 amino acids. Trimming cost V 7 bases and J 1 base, with 13 bases left between them. The germline V gene encodes CDR1 SGHVS and CDR2 FNYEAQ.

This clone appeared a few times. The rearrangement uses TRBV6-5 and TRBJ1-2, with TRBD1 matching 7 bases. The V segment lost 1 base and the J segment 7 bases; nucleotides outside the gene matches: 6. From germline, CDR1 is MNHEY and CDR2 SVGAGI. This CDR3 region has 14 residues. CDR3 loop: CASSYFRDSGGYTF. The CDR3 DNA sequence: TGTGCCAGCAGTTACTTCCGGGACAGTGGTGGCTACACCTTC.

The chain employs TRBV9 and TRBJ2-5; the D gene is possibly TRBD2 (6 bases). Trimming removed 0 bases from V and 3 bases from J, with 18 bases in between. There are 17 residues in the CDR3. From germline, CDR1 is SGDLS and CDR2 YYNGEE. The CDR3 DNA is TGTGCCAGCAGCGTAGCTACGGGTGGTTGGGGGGAAGAGACCCAGTACTTC. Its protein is CASSVATGGWGEETQYF.